This record looks at one T cell receptor beta chain sequence and its context. Germline lookup yields CDR1 MNHNS and CDR2 SASEGT. CDR3 length: 15 residues. The J segment lost 3 bases and the V segment lost 6 bases, leaving 9 bases of the junction unmatched. The data belong to a study of shared clonotypes between healthy human individuals. Data came from immunoSEQ multiplex PCR; TCRdb stores just in-frame clones and leaves some out. The repertoire has 950,000 to 1,300,000 clones, around 74% of them found once; the top ten carry approximately 1.5%. The chain recombines TRBV6-1 with TRBJ2-3, with 7 bases lining up with TRBD1. The sample was memory CD4+ T cells sorted from blood. The subset: CD45RA-negative fraction. This sequence was found in a man between 18 and 29 years old in good health. The DNA of the CDR3 is TGTGCCAGCAGCCGCGGACAGGATGGGACAGATACGCAGTATTTT. It translates to CASSRGQDGTDTQYF.